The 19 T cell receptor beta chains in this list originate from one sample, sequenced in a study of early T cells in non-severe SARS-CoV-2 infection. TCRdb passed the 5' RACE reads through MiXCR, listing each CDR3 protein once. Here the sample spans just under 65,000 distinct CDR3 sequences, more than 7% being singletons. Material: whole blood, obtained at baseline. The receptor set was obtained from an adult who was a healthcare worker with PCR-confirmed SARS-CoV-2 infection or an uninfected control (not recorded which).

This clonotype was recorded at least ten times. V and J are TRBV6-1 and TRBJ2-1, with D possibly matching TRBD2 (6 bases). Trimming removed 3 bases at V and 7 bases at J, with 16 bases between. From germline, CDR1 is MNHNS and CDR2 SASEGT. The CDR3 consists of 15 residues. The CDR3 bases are TGTGCCAGCAGTGACCCTTGGCGGGAAAGGAATGAGCAGTTCTTC. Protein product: CASSDPWRERNEQFF.

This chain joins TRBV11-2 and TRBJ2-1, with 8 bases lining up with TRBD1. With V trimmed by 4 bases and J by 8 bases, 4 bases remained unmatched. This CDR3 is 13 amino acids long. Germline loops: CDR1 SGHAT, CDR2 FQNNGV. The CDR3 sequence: CASSSGQGYEQFF. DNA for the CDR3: TGTGCCAGCAGCTCCGGACAGGGATATGAGCAGTTCTTC.

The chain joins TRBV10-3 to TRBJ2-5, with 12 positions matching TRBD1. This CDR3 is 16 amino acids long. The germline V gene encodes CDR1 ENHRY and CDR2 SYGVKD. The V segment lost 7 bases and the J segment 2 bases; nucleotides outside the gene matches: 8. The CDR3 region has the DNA TGTGCCATCACGCAAAGGGACAGGGGGCCTCAAGAGACCCAGTACTTC. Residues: CAITQRDRGPQETQYF.

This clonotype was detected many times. The chain's CDR3 is CSAIELAGVVEQYF. CDR3 DNA sequence: TGCAGTGCTATTGAGCTAGCGGGAGTGGTAGAGCAGTACTTC. J is TRBJ2-7 and V is TRBV20-1; TRBD2 matches 10 bases. Per germline, CDR1 DFQATT and CDR2 SNEGSKA (reference sequence). This CDR3 contains 14 residues. V was pared by 4 bases and J by 7 bases, with 10 bases of the junction left unmatched.

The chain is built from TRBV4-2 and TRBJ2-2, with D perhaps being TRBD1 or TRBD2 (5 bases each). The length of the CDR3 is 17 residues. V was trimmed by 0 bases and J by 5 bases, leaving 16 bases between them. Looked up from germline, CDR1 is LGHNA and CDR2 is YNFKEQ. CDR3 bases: TGTGCCAGCAGCCAAGATCGGGGCCCCCGGCGGACCGGGGAGCTGTTTTTT. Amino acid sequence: CASSQDRGPRRTGELFF.

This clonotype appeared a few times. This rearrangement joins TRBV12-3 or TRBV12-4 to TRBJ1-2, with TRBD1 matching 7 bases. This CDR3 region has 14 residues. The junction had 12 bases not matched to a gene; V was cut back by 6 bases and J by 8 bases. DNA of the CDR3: TGTGCCAGCAGCCTGGGACAGAGTGTAGAAGGCTACACCTTC. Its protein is CASSLGQSVEGYTF.

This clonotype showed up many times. DNA for the CDR3: TGTGCCAGCAGCCAAGACCCCCGCGGAGGGTACTCCTACGAGCAGTACTTC. It codes for CASSQDPRGGYSYEQYF. The genes are TRBV4-2 and TRBJ2-7, with D maybe TRBD2 (6 bases). The CDR3 loop spans 17 amino acids. Germline CDR1 LGHNA, CDR2 YNFKEQ. V dropped 0 bases and J dropped 0 bases, with 15 bases sitting between them.

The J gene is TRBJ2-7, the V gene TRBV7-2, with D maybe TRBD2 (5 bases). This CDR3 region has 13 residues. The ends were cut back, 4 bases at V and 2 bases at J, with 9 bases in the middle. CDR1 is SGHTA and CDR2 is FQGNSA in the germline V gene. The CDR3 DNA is TGTGCCAGCAGCTCCGAGGGTCCCTACGAGCAGTACTTC. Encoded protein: CASSSEGPYEQYF.

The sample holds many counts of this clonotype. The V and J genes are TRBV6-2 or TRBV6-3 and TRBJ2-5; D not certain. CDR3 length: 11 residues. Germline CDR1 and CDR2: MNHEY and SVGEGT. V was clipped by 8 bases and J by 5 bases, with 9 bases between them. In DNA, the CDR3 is TGTGCCAGCCAATTGGCGGAGACCCAGTACTTC. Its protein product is CASQLAETQYF.

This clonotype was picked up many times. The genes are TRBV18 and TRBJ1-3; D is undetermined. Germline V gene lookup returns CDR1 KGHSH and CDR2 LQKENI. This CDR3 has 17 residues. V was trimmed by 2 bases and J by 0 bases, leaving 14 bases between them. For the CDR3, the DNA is TGTGCCAGCTCACCATCTGTGTCGGAGTACTCTGGAAACACCATATATTTT. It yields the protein CASSPSVSEYSGNTIYF.

CDR3 DNA: TGTGCCAGCAGCCAAGATTCCTCCGGTGGACTAGCGGGAGGGCTAGACGATCACAATGAGCAGTTCTTC. Protein sequence: CASSQDSSGGLAGGLDDHNEQFF. The chain carries TRBV4-2 and TRBJ2-1, with TRBD2 matching 15 bases. V trimming: 0 bases; J trimming: 5 bases; junction bases outside the gene matches: 20. The CDR3 length is 23 residues. Germline V gene sequence: CDR1 LGHNA, CDR2 YNFKEQ.

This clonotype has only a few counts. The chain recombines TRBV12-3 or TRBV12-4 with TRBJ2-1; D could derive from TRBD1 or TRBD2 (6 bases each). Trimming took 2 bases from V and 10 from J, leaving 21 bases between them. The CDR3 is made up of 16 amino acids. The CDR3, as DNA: TGTGCCAGCAGTTTACTCGTCGGGGGCAGGGTAAGGGAGCAGTTCTTC. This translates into CASSLLVGGRVREQFF.

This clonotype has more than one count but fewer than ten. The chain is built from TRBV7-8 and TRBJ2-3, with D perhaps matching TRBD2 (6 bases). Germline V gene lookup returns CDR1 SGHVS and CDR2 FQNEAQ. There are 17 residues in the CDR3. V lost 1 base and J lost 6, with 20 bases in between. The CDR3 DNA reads TGTGCCAGCAGCTTAGTTTCCAGCGGTCCGAGCGGGGATACGCAGTATTTT. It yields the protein CASSLVSSGPSGDTQYF.

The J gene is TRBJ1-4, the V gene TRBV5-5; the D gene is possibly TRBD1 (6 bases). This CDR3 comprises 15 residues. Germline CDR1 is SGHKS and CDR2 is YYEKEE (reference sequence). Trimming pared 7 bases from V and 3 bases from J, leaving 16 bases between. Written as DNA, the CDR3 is TGTGCCAGCGGAAGAGGGGGGCTGGCTAATGAAAAACTGTTTTTT. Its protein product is CASGRGGLANEKLFF.

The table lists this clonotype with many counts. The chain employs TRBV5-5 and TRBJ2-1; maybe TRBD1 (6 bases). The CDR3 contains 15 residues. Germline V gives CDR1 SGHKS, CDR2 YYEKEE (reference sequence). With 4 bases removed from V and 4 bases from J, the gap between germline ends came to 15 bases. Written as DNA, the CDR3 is TGTGCCAGCAGCCAAGGCCCAGGGGAATACAATGAGCAGTTCTTC. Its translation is CASSQGPGEYNEQFF.

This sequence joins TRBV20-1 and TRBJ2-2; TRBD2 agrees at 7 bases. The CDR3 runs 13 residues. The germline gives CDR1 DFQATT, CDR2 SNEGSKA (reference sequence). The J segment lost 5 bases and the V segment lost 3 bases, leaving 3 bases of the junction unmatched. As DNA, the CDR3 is TGCAGTGCTAGGCTAGCGGCTACCGGGGAGCTGTTTTTT. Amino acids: CSARLAATGELFF.

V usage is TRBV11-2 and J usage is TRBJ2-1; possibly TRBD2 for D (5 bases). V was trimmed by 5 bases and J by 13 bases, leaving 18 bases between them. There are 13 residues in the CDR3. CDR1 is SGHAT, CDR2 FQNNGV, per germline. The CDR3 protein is CASSPDRGRLQFF. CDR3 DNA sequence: TGTGCCAGCAGCCCAGATCGGGGTCGGCTCCAGTTCTTC.

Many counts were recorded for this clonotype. DNA for the CDR3: TGTGCCAGCACCGAGACAGGGGGGCTGATGGGCTACACCTTC. This translates into CASTETGGLMGYTF. The rearrangement uses TRBV5-8 and TRBJ1-2; TRBD1 agrees at 9 bases. V lost 6 bases and J lost 8; bases outside the gene matches: 11. CDR1 SGHTS and CDR2 YDEGEE come from the germline V gene. The CDR3 spans 14 residues.

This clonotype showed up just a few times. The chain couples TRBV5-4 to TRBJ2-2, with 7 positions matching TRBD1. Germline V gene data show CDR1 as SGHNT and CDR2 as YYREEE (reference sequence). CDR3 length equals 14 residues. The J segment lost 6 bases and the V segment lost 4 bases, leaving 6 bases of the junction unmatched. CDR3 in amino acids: CASSRQGIAGELFF. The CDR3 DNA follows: TGTGCCAGCAGCAGACAGGGTATAGCCGGGGAGCTGTTTTTT.